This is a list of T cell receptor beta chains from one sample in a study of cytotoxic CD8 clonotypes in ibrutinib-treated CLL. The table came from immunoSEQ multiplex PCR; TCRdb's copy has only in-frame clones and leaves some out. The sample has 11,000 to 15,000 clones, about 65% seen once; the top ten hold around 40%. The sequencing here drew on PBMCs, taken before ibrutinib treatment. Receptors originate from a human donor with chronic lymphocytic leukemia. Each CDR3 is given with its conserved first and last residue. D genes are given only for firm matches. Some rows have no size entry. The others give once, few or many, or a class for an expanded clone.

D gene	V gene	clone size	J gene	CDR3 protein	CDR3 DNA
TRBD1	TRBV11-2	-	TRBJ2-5	CASSAWGQALQETQYF	TGTGCCAGCAGCGCATGGGGACAGGCACTACAAGAGACCCAGTACTTC
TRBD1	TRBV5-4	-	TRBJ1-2	CASSAGQGPPVYGYTF	TGTGCCAGCAGCGCCGGACAGGGACCCCCTGTATATGGCTACACCTTC
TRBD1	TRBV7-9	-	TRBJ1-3	CASSEGQGLRNTIYF	TGTGCCAGCAGCGAGGGACAGGGCCTCAGAAACACCATATATTTT
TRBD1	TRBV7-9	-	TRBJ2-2	CASSWTGGTGELFF	TGTGCCAGCAGCTGGACAGGGGGCACCGGGGAGCTGTTTTTT
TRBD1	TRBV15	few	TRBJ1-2	CATSRGQGANYGYTF	TGTGCCACCAGCAGAGGACAGGGAGCTAACTATGGCTACACCTTC
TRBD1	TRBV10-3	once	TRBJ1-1	CAISDPGTVDTEAFF	TGTGCCATCAGTGACCCCGGGACAGTCGACACTGAAGCTTTCTTT
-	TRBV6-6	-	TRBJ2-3	CASSYSGGDTQYF	TGTGCCAGCAGTTACTCGGGGGGAGATACGCAGTATTTT
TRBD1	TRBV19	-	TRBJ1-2	CASSRRPGQGIAQPIGYTF	TGTGCCAGTAGTCGCAGGCCGGGACAGGGGATCGCACAGCCTATAGGCTACACCTTC
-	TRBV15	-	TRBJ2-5	CATSRGAGADKGETQYF	TGTGCCACCAGCAGAGGGGCGGGGGCGGATAAAGGGGAGACCCAGTACTTC
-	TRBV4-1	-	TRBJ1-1	CASSQETHRNTEAFF	TGCGCCAGCAGCCAAGAGACACACAGGAACACTGAAGCTTTCTTT
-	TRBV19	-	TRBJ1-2	CASSIDRRGDYGYTF	TGTGCCAGTAGTATAGATCGTAGGGGAGACTATGGCTACACCTTC
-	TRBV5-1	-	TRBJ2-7	CASSWGHLYEQYF	TGCGCCAGCAGCTGGGGACACCTCTACGAGCAGTACTTC
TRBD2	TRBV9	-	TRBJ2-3	CASSVVGRGGSTDTQYF	TGTGCCAGCAGCGTAGTAGGGCGCGGGGGTAGCACAGATACGCAGTATTTT
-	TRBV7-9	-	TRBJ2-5	CASSASRGTETQYF	TGTGCCAGCAGCGCAAGTCGGGGAACGGAGACCCAGTACTTC
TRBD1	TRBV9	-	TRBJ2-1	CASSPFTGTGANEQFF	TGTGCCAGCTCCCCGTTTACCGGGACAGGGGCGAATGAGCAGTTCTTC
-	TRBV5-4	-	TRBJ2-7	CASSFLGVGSYEQYF	TGTGCCAGCAGCTTCTTGGGAGTAGGCTCCTACGAGCAGTACTTC
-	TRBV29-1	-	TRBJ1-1	CSVRTHTEAFF	TGCAGCGTGAGGACTCACACTGAAGCTTTCTTT
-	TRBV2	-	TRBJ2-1	CASNGQWGGGNEQFF	TGTGCCAGCAATGGACAGTGGGGGGGCGGGAATGAGCAGTTCTTC
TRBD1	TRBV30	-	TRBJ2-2	CAWSLGQGAGELFF	TGTGCCTGGAGTTTGGGACAGGGGGCCGGGGAGCTGTTTTTT
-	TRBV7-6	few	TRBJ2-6	CASSQHSSGSGANVLTF	TGTGCCAGCAGCCAACACTCGTCGGGAAGCGGGGCCAACGTCCTGACTTTC
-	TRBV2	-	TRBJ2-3	CAMGVPSTDTQYF	TGTGCCATGGGCGTGCCTAGCACAGATACGCAGTATTTT
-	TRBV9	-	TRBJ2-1	CASSPTQTDEQFF	TGTGCCAGCAGCCCCACACAGACGGATGAGCAGTTCTTC
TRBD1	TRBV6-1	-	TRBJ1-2	CASSPGQLTNYGYTF	TGTGCCAGCAGCCCGGGACAGCTTACTAACTATGGCTACACCTTC
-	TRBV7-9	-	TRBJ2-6	CASGTGNSGANVLTF	TGTGCCAGCGGCACAGGGAACTCTGGGGCCAACGTCCTGACTTTC
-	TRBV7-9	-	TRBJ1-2	CASSLGADSSYGYTF	TGTGCCAGCAGCTTAGGTGCAGATTCTAGCTATGGCTACACCTTC
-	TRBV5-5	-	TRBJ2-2	CASTSVATGELFF	TGTGCCAGCACTAGCGTAGCGACCGGGGAGCTGTTTTTT
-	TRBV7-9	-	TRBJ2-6	CASSSGANVLTF	TGTGCCAGCAGCTCTGGGGCCAACGTCCTGACTTTC
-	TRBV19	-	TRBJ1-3	CASSTRTVTGNTIYF	TGTGCCAGTAGTACGAGGACAGTAACAGGAAACACCATATATTTT
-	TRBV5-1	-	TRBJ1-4	CASSLDGRREKLFF	TGCGCCAGCAGCTTGGATGGGCGCAGGGAAAAACTGTTTTTT
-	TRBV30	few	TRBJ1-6	CAWSVQSVGGSPLHF	TGTGCCTGGAGTGTACAATCGGTGGGGGGTTCACCCCTCCACTTT
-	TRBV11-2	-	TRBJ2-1	CASSLGRWGGVNEQFF	TGTGCCAGCAGCTTAGGAAGGTGGGGGGGCGTGAATGAGCAGTTCTTC
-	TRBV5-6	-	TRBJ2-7	CASSLGGIEQYF	TGTGCCAGCAGCTTGGGGGGGATAGAGCAGTACTTC
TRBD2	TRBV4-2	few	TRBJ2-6	CASSLTGGGANVLTF	TGTGCCAGCAGCCTTACGGGGGGTGGGGCCAACGTCCTGACTTTC
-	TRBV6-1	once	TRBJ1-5	CASQEGNDQPQHF	TGTGCCAGCCAAGAGGGGAACGACCAGCCCCAGCATTTT
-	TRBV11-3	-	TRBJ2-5	CASSPSGVGEETQYF	TGTGCCAGCAGCCCGTCTGGGGTCGGAGAAGAGACCCAGTACTTC
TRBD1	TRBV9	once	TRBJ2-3	CASSAQRTGRYTDTQYF	TGTGCCAGCAGCGCACAACGGACAGGGAGATACACAGATACGCAGTATTTT
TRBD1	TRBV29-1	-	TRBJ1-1	CSASTGQGNTEAFF	TGCAGCGCTTCGACTGGACAGGGGAACACTGAAGCTTTCTTT
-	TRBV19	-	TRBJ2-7	CASSETGPGEQYF	TGTGCCAGTAGTGAAACAGGGCCTGGCGAGCAGTACTTC
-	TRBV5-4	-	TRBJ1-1	CASSQDRSPNTEAFF	TGTGCCAGCAGCCAGGACCGGAGCCCCAACACTGAAGCTTTCTTT
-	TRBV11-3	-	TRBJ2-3	CASSLAASSGTQYF	TGTGCCAGCAGCTTAGCTGCGTCAAGTGGTACGCAGTATTTT
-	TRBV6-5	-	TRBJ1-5	CASSVDRTGNQPQHF	TGTGCCAGCAGTGTTGACAGGACAGGCAATCAGCCCCAGCATTTT
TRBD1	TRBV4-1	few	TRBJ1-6	CASSQERQGNSPLHF	TGCGCCAGCAGCCAAGAAAGACAGGGGAATTCACCCCTCCACTTT